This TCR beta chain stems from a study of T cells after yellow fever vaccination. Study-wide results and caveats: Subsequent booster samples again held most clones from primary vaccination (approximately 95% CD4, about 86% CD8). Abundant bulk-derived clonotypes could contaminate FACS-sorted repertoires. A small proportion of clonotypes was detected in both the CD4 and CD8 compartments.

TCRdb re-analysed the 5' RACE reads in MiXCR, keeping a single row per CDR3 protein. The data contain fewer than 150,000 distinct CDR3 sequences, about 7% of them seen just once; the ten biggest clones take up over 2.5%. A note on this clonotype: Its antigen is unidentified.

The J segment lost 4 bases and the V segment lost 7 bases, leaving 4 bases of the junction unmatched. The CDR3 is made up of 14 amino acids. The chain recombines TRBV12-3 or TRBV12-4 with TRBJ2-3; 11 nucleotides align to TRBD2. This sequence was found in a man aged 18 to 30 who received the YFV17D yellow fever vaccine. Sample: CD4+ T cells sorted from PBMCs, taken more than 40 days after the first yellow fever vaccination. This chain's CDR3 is CASIAGGPPDTQYF. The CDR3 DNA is TGTGCCAGCATAGCGGGGGGGCCCCCAGATACGCAGTATTTT.